This TCR beta chain was recorded in a study of shared clonotypes between healthy human individuals. General study results and limits: Relative to clonotypes present in all four donors, those not shared had lower generation probabilities.

The CDR3 is 16 residues long. The germline CDR1 and CDR2 sequences are SEHNR and FQNEAQ (reference sequence). The J segment lost 2 bases and the V segment lost 1 base, leaving 8 bases of the junction unmatched. Of note for this clone: The antigen remains undetermined.

Profiled with immunoSEQ multiplex PCR; TCRdb holds only in-frame clones, not every one. The sample shows roughly 700,000 clones, 90% of them seen only once. The sequenced sample consisted of memory CD8+ T cells from PBMCs. Sample subset: CD45RO+ cells pooled with CCR7-negative TemRA cells. The V gene is TRBV7-9, the J gene TRBJ2-7; TRBD2 matches 7 bases. This clonotype originated in a man between 18 and 29 years old in good health. Some clones in this sample may be carry-over from other donors' samples. The CDR3 coding sequence is TGTGCCAGCAGCTTAGGGGGGAGGGGTGCTACCTACGAGCAGTACTTC. Its translation is CASSLGGRGATYEQYF.